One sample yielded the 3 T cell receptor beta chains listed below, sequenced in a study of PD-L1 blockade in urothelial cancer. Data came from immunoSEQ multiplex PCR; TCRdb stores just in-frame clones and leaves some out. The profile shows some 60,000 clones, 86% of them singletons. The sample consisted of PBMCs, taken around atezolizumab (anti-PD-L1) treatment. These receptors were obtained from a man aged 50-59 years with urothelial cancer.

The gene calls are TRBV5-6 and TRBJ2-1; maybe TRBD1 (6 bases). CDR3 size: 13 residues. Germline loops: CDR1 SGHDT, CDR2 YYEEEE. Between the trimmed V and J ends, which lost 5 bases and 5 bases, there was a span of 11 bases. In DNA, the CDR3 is TGTGCCAGCAGACTTACAGGGCACAATGAGCAGTTCTTC. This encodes CASRLTGHNEQFF.

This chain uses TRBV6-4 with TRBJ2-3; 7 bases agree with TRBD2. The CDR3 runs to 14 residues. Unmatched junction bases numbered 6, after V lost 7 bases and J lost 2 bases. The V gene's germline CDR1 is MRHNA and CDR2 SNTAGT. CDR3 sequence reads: CASIPGGSTDTQYF. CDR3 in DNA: TGTGCCAGCATACCGGGAGGATCCACAGATACGCAGTATTTT.

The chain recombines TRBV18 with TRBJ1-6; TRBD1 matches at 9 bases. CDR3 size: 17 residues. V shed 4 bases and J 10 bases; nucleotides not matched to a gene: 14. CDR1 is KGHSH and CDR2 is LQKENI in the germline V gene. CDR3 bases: TGTGCCAGCTCACGCCTGGGACAGGGAGGGTCGCACTCACCCCTCCACTTT. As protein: CASSRLGQGGSHSPLHF.